The next 2 T cell receptor beta chains were all read from a single sample in a study of PD-1 blockade in mismatch repair-deficient tumors. The protocol was immunoSEQ multiplex PCR, while the TCRdb copy is restricted to in-frame clones and leaves out a portion. The sample yields some 49,000 clones, 70% to 85% seen once. Sample: PBMCs, taken before pembrolizumab treatment. These TCRs come from an adult with mismatch repair-deficient cancer.

J is TRBJ1-3 and V is TRBV5-4, with a tentative D call TRBD1 (6 bases). The CDR3 length is 16 residues. The V gene's germline CDR1 is SGHNT and CDR2 YYREEE (reference sequence). V lost 0 bases and J 0 bases, leaving 10 bases between the germline ends. CDR3 DNA: TGTGCCAGCAGCTTGGTAGGACAGCCCTCTGGAAACACCATATATTTT. Amino acid sequence: CASSLVGQPSGNTIYF.

The rearrangement links TRBV7-9 to TRBJ2-7; 8 bases line up with TRBD1. Trimming took 5 bases from V and 2 from J; bases not matched to a gene: 8. The CDR3 has 15 amino acids. The V gene's germline CDR1 is SEHNR and CDR2 FQNEAQ (reference sequence). The CDR3 is CASSPRDRTPYEQYF. DNA of the CDR3: TGTGCCAGCAGCCCCCGGGACAGGACTCCCTACGAGCAGTACTTC.